A selection of T cell receptor beta chains follows, all from one sample in a study of cytotoxic CD8 clonotypes in ibrutinib-treated CLL. This table comes from immunoSEQ multiplex PCR, and its TCRdb copy is limited to in-frame clones, with some not included. The sample comprises around 70,000 clones, under 70% of which are singletons, and roughly 5.9% rests with the top ten. Sequences were derived from PBMCs, sampled after 12 months of ibrutinib treatment. The receptors derive from a human donor with chronic lymphocytic leukemia. Both conserved end residues are part of each CDR3. The D gene is left open where the match is weak. Not every row has a clone size; where given, it reads once, few, many or a size class.

j_call v_call d_call clone_size cdr3_nt cdr3_aa
TRBJ2-2 TRBV5-1 TRBD2 - TGCGCCAGCAGCCCCGCAGCGGGGGGGCTGCCCGGGGAGCTGTTTTTT CASSPAAGGLPGELFF
TRBJ1-3 TRBV2 - - TGTGCCAGCAGTCAACAGGAGGACACCATATATTTT CASSQQEDTIYF
TRBJ2-5 TRBV7-2 - - TGTGCCAGCAGCCATAACGCAGGCAAAGAGACCCAGTACTTC CASSHNAGKETQYF
TRBJ1-1 TRBV5-1 TRBD1 - TGCGCCAGCAGCGAGGGACAGGGGGACCCTGAAGCTTTCTTT CASSEGQGDPEAFF
TRBJ2-7 TRBV5-1 - once TGCGCCAGCAGCCTCGCCTACGAGCAGTACTTC CASSLAYEQYF
TRBJ1-4 TRBV7-9 - - TGTGCCAGCAGCTCCCGCGGGGGTGGTTTCAATAATGAAAAACTGTTTTTT CASSSRGGGFNNEKLFF
TRBJ1-1 TRBV5-1 - once TGCGCCAGCAGCCTTTCCCGGGCCCGGAGTGAAGCTTTCTTT CASSLSRARSEAFF
TRBJ1-5 TRBV4-3 - - TGCGCCAGCAGCCAAGATTCGGGACAAGTACAGCCCCAGCATTTT CASSQDSGQVQPQHF
TRBJ1-5 TRBV10-3 - - TGTGCCATCAGTGAGGCAGGGCATAGCAATCAGCCCCAGCATTTT CAISEAGHSNQPQHF
TRBJ2-7 TRBV6-6 TRBD1 - TGTGCCAGCAGAGCACAACAGGGGGCCGAGCAGTACTTC CASRAQQGAEQYF
TRBJ2-5 TRBV7-2 TRBD2 - TGTGCCAGCAGCTTAGGGGCTAGCGGGGGGGTTGAGACCCAGTACTTC CASSLGASGGVETQYF
TRBJ2-3 TRBV7-8 - - TGTGCCAGCAGCTCAGACGGGTACAGGGAGACAGATACGCAGTATTTT CASSSDGYRETDTQYF
TRBJ1-2 TRBV30 - - TGTGCCTGGAGTATAGGGGCTGGGTATGGCTACACCTTC CAWSIGAGYGYTF
TRBJ1-3 TRBV11-2 TRBD1 many TGTGCCAGCAGACATACAAAAGACAGGGGGCCGCTCTCTGGAAACACCATATATTTT CASRHTKDRGPLSGNTIYF
TRBJ1-2 TRBV5-1 - - TGCGCCAGCAGCTTGATGGTGGACTTGAACTATGGCTACACCTTC CASSLMVDLNYGYTF
TRBJ1-2 TRBV7-2 - - TGTGCCAGCACCCCCGAGGGATATGGCTACACCTTC CASTPEGYGYTF
TRBJ1-1 TRBV19 TRBD1 few TGTGCCAGTAGTCCGCGACAGGGATGGGGCACTGAAGCTTTCTTT CASSPRQGWGTEAFF
TRBJ1-1 TRBV27 - - TGTGCCAGCAGTTCAAATGGACGGCCCAACACTGAAGCTTTCTTT CASSSNGRPNTEAFF
TRBJ1-3 TRBV7-2 - - TGTGCCAGCAGCTTAGGGGGTCCAGTCCGCGCGGGAAACACCATATATTTT CASSLGGPVRAGNTIYF
TRBJ2-7 TRBV30 - - TGTGCCTGGAGTGTGATCTCCCATGGCGAGCAGTACTTC CAWSVISHGEQYF
TRBJ2-5 TRBV10-3 - - TGTGCCATCAGTGAGGCATCAAGGGTCGAGACCCAGTACTTC CAISEASRVETQYF
TRBJ1-5 TRBV28 - - TGTGCCAGCACCAGACGGGGGACGCAGCCCCAGCATTTT CASTRRGTQPQHF
TRBJ1-3 TRBV27 - few TGTGCCAGCAGTTTAACGACAGGCGGGGGAGGAAACACCATATATTTT CASSLTTGGGGNTIYF
TRBJ2-3 TRBV9 - - TGTGCCAGCAGCGTTTCTAAGGATACGCAGTATTTT CASSVSKDTQYF
TRBJ1-5 TRBV28 TRBD1 - TGTGCCAGCAGTGTACAGGGGGCAGGTTCTTTTCTGCCCCAGCATTTT CASSVQGAGSFLPQHF
TRBJ1-2 TRBV19 - - TGTGCCAGTAGTAGAAACAGGAATGAAGGCTATGGCTACACCTTC CASSRNRNEGYGYTF